The TCR beta chain under discussion was sequenced for a study of T-cell reconstitution after alpha-beta-depleted transplantation in children. Study outcomes and limitations: Some patients' high day-60 TCRbeta diversity was traced to surviving recipient T cells and thymic progenitors. Most T-cell counts and diversity one year after the transplant came from T cells that were newly produced. Reported findings indicate that, about two months after transplant, alpha-beta T cells came from several hundred expanded clones, which were derived from non-depleted graft cells.

Germline V gene data show CDR1 as DFQATT and CDR2 as SNEGSKA (reference sequence). V shed 1 base and J 3 bases; nucleotides not matched to a gene: 11. The CDR3 runs 17 residues. About this clonotype: Antigen unknown.

For TCRbeta, the library was prepared with unique molecular identifiers. TCRdb itself ran the PCR reads through MiXCR, one entry per CDR3 protein. The sample yields about a million distinct CDR3 sequences, about 31% seen once. The chain has TRBV20-1 and TRBJ2-1; 8 bases are a match to TRBD1. This TCR was sampled from a boy younger than two who had a stem cell transplant for SCID, so the T cells may come from the graft donor. This specimen was PBMCs, mostly from graft donor cells, taken 360 days after TCRalphabeta/CD19-depleted stem cell transplant. CDR3 loop: CSARGGNQQGDYNEQFF. Here the CDR3 DNA reads TGCAGTGCTAGAGGGGGTAACCAACAGGGGGACTACAATGAGCAGTTCTTC.